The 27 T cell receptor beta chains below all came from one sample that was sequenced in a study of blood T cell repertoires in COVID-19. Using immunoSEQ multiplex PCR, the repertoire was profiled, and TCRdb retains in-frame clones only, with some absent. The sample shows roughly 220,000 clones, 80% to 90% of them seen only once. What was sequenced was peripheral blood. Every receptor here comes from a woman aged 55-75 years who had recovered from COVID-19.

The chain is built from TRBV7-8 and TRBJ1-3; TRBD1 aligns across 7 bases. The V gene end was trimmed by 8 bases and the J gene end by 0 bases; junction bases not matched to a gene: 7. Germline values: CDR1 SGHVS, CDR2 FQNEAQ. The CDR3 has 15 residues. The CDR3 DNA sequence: TGTGCCAGCGGTACAGGGGCCTACTCTGGAAACACCATATATTTT. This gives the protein CASGTGAYSGNTIYF.

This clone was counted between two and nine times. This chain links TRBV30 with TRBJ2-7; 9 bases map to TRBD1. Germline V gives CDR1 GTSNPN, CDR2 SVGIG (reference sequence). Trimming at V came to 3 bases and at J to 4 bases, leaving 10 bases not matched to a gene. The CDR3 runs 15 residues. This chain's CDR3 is CAWSRTGGLGYEQYF. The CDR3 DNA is TGTGCCTGGAGCAGAACAGGGGGCTTAGGGTACGAGCAGTACTTC.

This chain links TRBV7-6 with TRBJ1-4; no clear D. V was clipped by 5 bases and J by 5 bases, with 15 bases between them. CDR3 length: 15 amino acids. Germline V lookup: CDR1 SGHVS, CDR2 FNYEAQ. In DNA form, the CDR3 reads TGTGCCAGCAGCCCGTCAGGCTCTGGGAATGAAAAACTGTTTTTT. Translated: CASSPSGSGNEKLFF. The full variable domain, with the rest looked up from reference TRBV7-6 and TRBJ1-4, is GAGVSQSPRYKVTKRGQDVALRCDPISGHVSLYWYRQALGQGPEFLTYFNYEAQQDKSGLPNDRFSAERPEGSISTLTIQRTEQRDSAMYRCASSPSGSGNEKLFFGSGTQLSVL.

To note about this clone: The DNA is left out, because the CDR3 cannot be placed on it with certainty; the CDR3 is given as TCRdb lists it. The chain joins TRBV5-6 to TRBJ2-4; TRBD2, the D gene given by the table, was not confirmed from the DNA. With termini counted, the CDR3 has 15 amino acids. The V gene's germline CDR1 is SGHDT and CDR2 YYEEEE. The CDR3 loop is CASSFGSGLGFIQYF.

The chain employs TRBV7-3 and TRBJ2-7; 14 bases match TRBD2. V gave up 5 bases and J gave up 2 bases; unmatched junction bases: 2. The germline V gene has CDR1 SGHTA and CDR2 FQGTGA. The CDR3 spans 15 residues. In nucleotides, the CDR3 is TGTGCCAGCAGCGCGGGACTAGCGGGGGCCTACGAGCAGTACTTC. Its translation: CASSAGLAGAYEQYF.

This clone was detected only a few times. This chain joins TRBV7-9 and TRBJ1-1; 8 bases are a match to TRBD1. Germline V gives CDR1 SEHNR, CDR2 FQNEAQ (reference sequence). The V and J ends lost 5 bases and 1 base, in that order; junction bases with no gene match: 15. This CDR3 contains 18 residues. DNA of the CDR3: TGTGCCAGCAGCACCCGGGACAGGAGGTTTTTTGGGAACACTGAAGCTTTCTTT. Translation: CASSTRDRRFFGNTEAFF.

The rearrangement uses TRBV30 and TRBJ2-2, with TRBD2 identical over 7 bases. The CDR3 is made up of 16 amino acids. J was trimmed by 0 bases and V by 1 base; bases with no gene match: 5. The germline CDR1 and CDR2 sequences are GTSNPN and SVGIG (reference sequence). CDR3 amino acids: CAWSGLSGANTGELFF. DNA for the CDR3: TGTGCCTGGAGTGGATTGAGCGGGGCGAACACCGGGGAGCTGTTTTTT.

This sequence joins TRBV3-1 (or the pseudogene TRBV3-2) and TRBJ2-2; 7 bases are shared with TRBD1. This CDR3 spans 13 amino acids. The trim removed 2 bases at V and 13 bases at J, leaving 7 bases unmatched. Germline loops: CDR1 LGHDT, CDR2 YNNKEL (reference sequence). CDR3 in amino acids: CASSQQGGKSLFF. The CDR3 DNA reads TGTGCCAGCAGCCAACAAGGGGGCAAGTCGCTGTTTTTT.

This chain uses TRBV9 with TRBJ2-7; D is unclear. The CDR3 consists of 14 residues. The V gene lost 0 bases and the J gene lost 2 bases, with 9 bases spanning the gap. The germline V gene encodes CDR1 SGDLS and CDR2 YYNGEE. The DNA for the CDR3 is TGTGCCAGCAGCGTAGACCCAGTAACCTACGAGCAGTACTTC. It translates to CASSVDPVTYEQYF. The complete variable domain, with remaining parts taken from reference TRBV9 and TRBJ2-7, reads DSGVTQTPKHLITATGQRVTLRCSPRSGDLSVYWYQQSLDQGLQFLIQYYNGEERAKGNILERFSAQQFPDLHSELNLSSLELGDSALYFCASSVDPVTYEQYFGPGTRLTVT.

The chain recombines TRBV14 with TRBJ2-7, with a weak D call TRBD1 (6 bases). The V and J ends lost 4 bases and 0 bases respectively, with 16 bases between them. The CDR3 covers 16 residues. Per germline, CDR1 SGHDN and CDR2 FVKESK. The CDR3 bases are TGTGCCAGCAGCCGGCCCGGACAGATCAGCTCCTACGAGCAGTACTTC. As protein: CASSRPGQISSYEQYF.

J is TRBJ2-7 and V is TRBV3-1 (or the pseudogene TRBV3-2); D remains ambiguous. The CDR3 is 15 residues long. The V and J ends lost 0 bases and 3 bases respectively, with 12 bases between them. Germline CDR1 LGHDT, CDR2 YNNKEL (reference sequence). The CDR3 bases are TGTGCCAGCAGCCAAGATTCTCACAGTATCTACGAGCAGTACTTC. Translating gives CASSQDSHSIYEQYF.

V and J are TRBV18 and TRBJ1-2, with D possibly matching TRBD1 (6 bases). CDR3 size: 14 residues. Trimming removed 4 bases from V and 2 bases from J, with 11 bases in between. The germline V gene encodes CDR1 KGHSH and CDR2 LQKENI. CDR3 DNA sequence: TGTGCCAGCTCACTACAGGGAGTCAACTATGGCTACACCTTC. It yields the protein CASSLQGVNYGYTF. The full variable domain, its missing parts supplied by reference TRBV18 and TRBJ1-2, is NAGVMQNPRHLVRRRGQEARLRCSPMKGHSHVYWYRQLPEEGLKFMVYLQKENIIDESGMPKERFSAEFPKEGPSILRIQQVVRGDSAAYFCASSLQGVNYGYTFGSGTRLTVV.

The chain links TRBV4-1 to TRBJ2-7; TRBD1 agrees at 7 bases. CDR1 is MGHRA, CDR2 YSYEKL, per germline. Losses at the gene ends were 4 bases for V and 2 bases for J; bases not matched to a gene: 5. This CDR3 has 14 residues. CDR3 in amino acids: CASSLTGKPYEQYF. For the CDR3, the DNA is TGCGCCAGCAGCCTGACAGGGAAGCCCTACGAGCAGTACTTC.

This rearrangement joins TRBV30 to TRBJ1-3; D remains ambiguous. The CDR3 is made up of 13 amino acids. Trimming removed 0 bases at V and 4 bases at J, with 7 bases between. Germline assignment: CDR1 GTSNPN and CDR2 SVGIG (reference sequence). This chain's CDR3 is CAWSVSSGNTIYF. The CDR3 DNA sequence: TGTGCCTGGAGTGTATCAAGCGGAAACACCATATATTTT.

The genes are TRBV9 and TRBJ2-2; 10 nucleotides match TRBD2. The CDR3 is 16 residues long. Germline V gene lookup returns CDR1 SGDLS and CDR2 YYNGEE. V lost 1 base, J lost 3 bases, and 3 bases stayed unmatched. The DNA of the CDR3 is TGTGCCAGCAGCGTAACTAGCGGGGCGCACACCGGGGAGCTGTTTTTT. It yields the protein CASSVTSGAHTGELFF.

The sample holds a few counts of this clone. The CDR3 reads CASSLTIGRRGFNQPQHF. As DNA, the CDR3 is TGCGCCAGCAGCCTAACGATTGGGCGAAGGGGCTTTAATCAGCCCCAGCATTTT. The rearrangement links TRBV4-1 to TRBJ1-5, with D maybe TRBD1 (5 bases). The CDR3 has 18 residues. CDR1 is MGHRA and CDR2 is YSYEKL in the germline V gene. Trimming cost V 4 bases and J 4 bases, with 23 bases left between them.

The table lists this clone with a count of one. DNA of the CDR3: TGTGCCAGCAGCTTAGGGACAGGGCAAGAGACCCAGTACTTC. It translates to CASSLGTGQETQYF. The chain joins TRBV11-1 to TRBJ2-5; 8 nucleotides match TRBD1. Trimming removed 1 base from V and 2 bases from J; junction bases left unmatched: 0. The CDR3 totals 14 residues. Per germline, CDR1 SGHAT and CDR2 FQDESV (reference sequence). The full variable domain, completed using reference TRBV11-1 and TRBJ2-5, is EAEVAQSPRYKITEKSQAVAFWCDPISGHATLYWYRQILGQGPELLVQFQDESVVDDSQLPKDRFSAERLKGVDSTLKIQPAELGDSAMYLCASSLGTGQETQYFGPGTRLLVL.

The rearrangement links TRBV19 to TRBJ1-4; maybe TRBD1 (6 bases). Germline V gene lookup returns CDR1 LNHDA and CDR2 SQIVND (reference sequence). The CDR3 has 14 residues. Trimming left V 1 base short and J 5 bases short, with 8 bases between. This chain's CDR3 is CASSIGQENEKLFF. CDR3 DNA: TGTGCCAGTAGTATAGGACAGGAGAATGAAAAACTGTTTTTT.

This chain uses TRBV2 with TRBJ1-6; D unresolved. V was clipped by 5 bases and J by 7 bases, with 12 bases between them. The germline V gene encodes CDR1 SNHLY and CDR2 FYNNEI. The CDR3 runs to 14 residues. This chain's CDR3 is CASSSRAINSPLHF. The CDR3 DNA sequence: TGTGCCAGCAGTTCGAGGGCGATAAATTCACCCCTCCACTTT.

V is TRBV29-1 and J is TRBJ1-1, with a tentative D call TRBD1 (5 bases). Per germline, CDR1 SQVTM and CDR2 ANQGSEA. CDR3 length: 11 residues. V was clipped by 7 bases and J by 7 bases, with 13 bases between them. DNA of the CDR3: TGCAGCGCTCGACAACAGGATGAAGCTTTCTTT. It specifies CSARQQDEAFF.

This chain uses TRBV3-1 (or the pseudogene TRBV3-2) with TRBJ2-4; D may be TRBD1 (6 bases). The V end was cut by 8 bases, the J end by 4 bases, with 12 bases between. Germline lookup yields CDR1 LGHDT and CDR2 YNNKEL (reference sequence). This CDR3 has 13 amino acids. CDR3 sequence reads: CASGRGQKNIQYF. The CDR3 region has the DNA TGTGCCAGCGGCCGGGGACAAAAAAACATTCAGTACTTC.

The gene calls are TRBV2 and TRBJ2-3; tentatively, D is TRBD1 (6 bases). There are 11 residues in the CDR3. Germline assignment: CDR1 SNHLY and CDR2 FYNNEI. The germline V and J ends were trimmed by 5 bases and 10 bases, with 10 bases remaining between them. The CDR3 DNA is TGTGCCAGCAGTTGGGACACCCCGCAGTATTTT. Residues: CASSWDTPQYF.

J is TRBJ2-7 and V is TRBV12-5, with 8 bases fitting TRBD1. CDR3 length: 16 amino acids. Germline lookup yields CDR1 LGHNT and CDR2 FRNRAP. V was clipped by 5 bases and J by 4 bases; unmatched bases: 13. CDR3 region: CASGTVRQGAGYEQYF. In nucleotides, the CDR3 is TGTGCTAGTGGTACAGTACGGCAGGGGGCTGGTTACGAGCAGTACTTC.

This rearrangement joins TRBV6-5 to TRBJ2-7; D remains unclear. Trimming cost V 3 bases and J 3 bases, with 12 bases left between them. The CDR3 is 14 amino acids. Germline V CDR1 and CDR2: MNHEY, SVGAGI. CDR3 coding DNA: TGTGCCAGCAGTTATGACCGGAGAAACTACGAGCAGTACTTC. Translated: CASSYDRRNYEQYF.

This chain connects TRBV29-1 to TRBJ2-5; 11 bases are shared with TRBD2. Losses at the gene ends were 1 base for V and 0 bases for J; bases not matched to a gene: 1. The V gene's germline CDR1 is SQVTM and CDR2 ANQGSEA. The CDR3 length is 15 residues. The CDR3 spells CSVEGTSGYQETQYF. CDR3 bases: TGCAGCGTTGAAGGGACTAGCGGGTACCAAGAGACCCAGTACTTC.

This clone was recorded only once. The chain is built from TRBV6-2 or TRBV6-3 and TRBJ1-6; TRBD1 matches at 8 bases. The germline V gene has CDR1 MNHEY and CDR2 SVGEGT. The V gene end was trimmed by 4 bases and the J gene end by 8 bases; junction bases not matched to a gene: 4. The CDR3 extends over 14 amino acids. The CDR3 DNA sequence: TGTGCCAGCAGTTTCGGGACAGGATATTCACCCCTCCACTTT. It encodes CASSFGTGYSPLHF.

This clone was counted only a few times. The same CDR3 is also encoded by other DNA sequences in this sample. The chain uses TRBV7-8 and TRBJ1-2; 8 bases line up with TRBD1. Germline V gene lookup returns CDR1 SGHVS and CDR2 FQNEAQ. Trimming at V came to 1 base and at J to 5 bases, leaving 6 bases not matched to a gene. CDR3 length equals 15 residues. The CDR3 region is CASSLVTGGGYGYTF. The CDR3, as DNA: TGTGCCAGCAGCTTAGTAACAGGGGGAGGTTATGGCTACACCTTC.